These 10 T cell receptor beta chains were sequenced from one sample in a study of technical replicates of blood from a handful of donors (dated by TCRdb to 2017 to 2019). Library preparation employed the immunoSEQ multiplex PCR assay. Held by TCRdb, this immuneACCESS table contains in-frame sequences only and omits some clones. Under half of the omission traces to an unresolved V gene where checked; the cause of the rest is unknown. The sample table shows 60,000 to 90,000 clones, and around 90% are seen once. The ten largest make up roughly 0.36% of the sample. Sequencing used T cells isolated from PBMCs. These receptors all stem from a human donor in good health.

This chain uses TRBV27 with TRBJ2-7, with TRBD1 identical over 7 bases. The CDR3 has 16 residues. Germline values: CDR1 MNHEY, CDR2 SMNVEV (reference sequence). V gave up 5 bases and J gave up 4 bases; unmatched junction bases: 14. The CDR3 region is CASSLDRAASPYEQYF. CDR3 DNA: TGTGCCAGCAGTCTTGACAGGGCCGCTTCCCCGTACGAGCAGTACTTC.

The chain recombines TRBV4-1 with TRBJ2-3; no definite D call. The CDR3 is 16 amino acids. V was trimmed by 0 bases and J by 1 base, leaving 11 bases between them. The germline V gene has CDR1 MGHRA and CDR2 YSYEKL. CDR3 region: CASSQERVDRTDTQYF. CDR3 in DNA: TGCGCCAGCAGCCAAGAACGCGTAGATCGCACAGATACGCAGTATTTT.

Only one count was recorded for this clone. This sequence joins TRBV6-6 and TRBJ1-1; perhaps TRBD1 as D (6 bases). Germline V CDR1 and CDR2: MNHNY, SVGAGI (reference sequence). This CDR3 spans 14 amino acids. Trimming shortened V by 2 bases and J by 4 bases, and 11 bases separated the two germline ends. CDR3 sequence reads: CASSYPGEGTEAFF. The CDR3 DNA reads as TGTGCCAGCAGTTACCCAGGGGAGGGCACTGAAGCTTTCTTT.

The gene calls are TRBV9 and TRBJ2-7, with 8 bases fitting TRBD1. V lost 3 bases and J lost 3; bases outside the gene matches: 5. The CDR3 consists of 14 residues. Germline loops: CDR1 SGDLS, CDR2 YYNGEE. CDR3 residues: CASSAPDRGYEQYF. The CDR3 nucleotides are TGTGCCAGCAGCGCACCCGACAGGGGCTACGAGCAGTACTTC.

The chain couples TRBV14 to TRBJ1-5; D is possibly TRBD1 (5 bases). Germline CDR1 reads SGHDN; CDR2 reads FVKESK. CDR3 length: 13 amino acids. V lost 2 bases and J lost 9, with 11 bases in between. CDR3 DNA sequence: TGTGCCAGCAGCCAACACCAGGGTACGCCCCAGCATTTT. Translating it yields CASSQHQGTPQHF.

CDR3 protein: CASSLKTSWTDTQYF. In DNA, the CDR3 is TGTGCCAGCAGCTTAAAAACTAGCTGGACAGATACGCAGTATTTT. This chain connects TRBV7-6 to TRBJ2-3, with D possibly matching TRBD2 (6 bases). The V end lost 2 bases, the J end lost 3 bases, and 12 bases lay between the germline ends. The CDR3 runs 15 residues. Looked up from germline, CDR1 is SGHVS and CDR2 is FNYEAQ. The full variable domain, with the rest looked up from reference TRBV7-6 and TRBJ2-3, is GAGVSQSPRYKVTKRGQDVALRCDPISGHVSLYWYRQALGQGPEFLTYFNYEAQQDKSGLPNDRFSAERPEGSISTLTIQRTEQRDSAMYRCASSLKTSWTDTQYFGPGTRLTVL.

Only one count was recorded for this clone. The V gene is TRBV10-3, the J gene TRBJ1-4; D may be TRBD1 (5 bases). Germline CDR1 is ENHRY and CDR2 is SYGVKD. This CDR3 comprises 16 residues. V dropped 0 bases and J dropped 5 bases, with 13 bases sitting between them. DNA of the CDR3: TGTGCCATCAGTGAGTCGGGCTCGGGACTCAATGAAAAACTGTTTTTT. It encodes CAISESGSGLNEKLFF.

The rearrangement links TRBV2 to TRBJ1-1; D perhaps matches TRBD1 (5 bases). There are 14 residues in the CDR3. Germline V lookup: CDR1 SNHLY, CDR2 FYNNEI. Trimming cost V 7 bases and J 4 bases, with 16 bases left between them. This chain's CDR3 is CASTDAAGGTEAFF. As DNA, the CDR3 is TGTGCCAGCACCGACGCGGCGGGGGGCACTGAAGCTTTCTTT.

J is TRBJ1-5 and V is TRBV30, with 9 positions matching TRBD1. The CDR3 is 14 amino acids. In germline, CDR1 is GTSNPN, CDR2 SVGIG (reference sequence). V gave up 0 bases and J gave up 6 bases; unmatched junction bases: 3. CDR3 residues: CAWSVGTGSQPQHF. The CDR3 DNA follows: TGTGCCTGGAGTGTCGGGACAGGGTCTCAGCCCCAGCATTTT.

As to this clone: The identical CDR3 is also encoded by other nucleotide sequences in the sample. This sequence joins TRBV6-5 and TRBJ1-1, with D tentatively TRBD1 (6 bases). Trimming shortened V by 6 bases and J by 4 bases, and 6 bases separated the two germline ends. Germline CDR1 and CDR2: MNHEY and SVGAGI. CDR3 length equals 11 residues. CDR3 in amino acids: CASRGGTEAFF. DNA for the CDR3: TGTGCCAGCAGAGGGGGCACTGAAGCTTTCTTT.